A selection of T cell receptor beta chains follows, all from one sample in a study of cytomegalovirus exposure and HLA in healthy donors. The method was immunoSEQ multiplex PCR; TCRdb's version includes in-frame clones alone and lacks a portion of them. There are some 90,000 clones in the sample; roughly 80% occur only once, and 2.5% to 3% lies in the top ten. Source material: PBMCs. The receptors here all came from a man aged 25 to 40 in good health and CMV-seronegative. The CDR3 runs from the conserved cysteine through the conserved F or W. A D gene is named only where the DNA matches it firmly. Clone size is stated in some rows and not others, as once, few, many or a class when expanded.

- TRBJ2-5 - TRBV11-2 TGTGCCAGCAGCTTCGTGCGGAGGGAGACCCAGTACTTC CASSFVRRETQYF
few TRBJ1-2 - TRBV2 TGTGCCAGCAGTGGAGGTCACCCTAACTATGGCTACACCTTC CASSGGHPNYGYTF
- TRBJ2-5 TRBD2 TRBV7-8 TGTGCCAGCAGCAACCAGGGACTAGCGGGGTTAGAGACCCAGTACTTC CASSNQGLAGLETQYF
- TRBJ1-3 - TRBV19 TGTGCCAGTAGTGTCAATCTACGGTTCTCTGGAAACACCATATATTTT CASSVNLRFSGNTIYF
few TRBJ1-1 - TRBV9 TGTGCCAGCAGCGTCCTGGGGAGTACTGAAGCTTTCTTT CASSVLGSTEAFF
- TRBJ2-7 - TRBV6-5 TGTGCCAGCAGGCTTGCCACAGGGACCGAGCAGTACTTC CASRLATGTEQYF
- TRBJ1-2 TRBD1 TRBV5-1 TGCGCCAGTAGCAAAGGGACAGGGGCTGATGTCACCTTC CASSKGTGADVTF
once TRBJ2-2 - TRBV2 TGTGCCACAACGGGGAACACCGGGGAGCTGTTTTTT CATTGNTGELFF
- TRBJ1-5 TRBD1 TRBV6-1 TGTGCCAGCAGCGAAGGACAGGGGACTGTTAAGAAGCCCCAGCATTTT CASSEGQGTVKKPQHF
- TRBJ1-6 TRBD1 TRBV4-1 TGCGCCAGCAGCCAAGACCCCATGACAGGGCAGACCCTCCACTTT CASSQDPMTGQTLHF
- TRBJ2-7 - TRBV6-5 TGTGCCAGCAGCCCGGGGACTGCTGGCTACGAGCAGTACTTC CASSPGTAGYEQYF